A selection of T cell receptor beta chains follows, all from one sample in a study of blood T cell repertoires in COVID-19. Using immunoSEQ multiplex PCR, the repertoire was profiled, and TCRdb retains in-frame clones only, with some absent. The sample includes about 170,000 clones, more than 85% of them seen just once. The sequencing sample was made of peripheral blood. The source is a woman of 80 years or more in a cohort sampled during active or convalescent COVID-19. The CDR3 runs from the conserved cysteine through the conserved F or W. The order of the fields is J gene, V gene, D gene, clone size, CDR3 DNA, CDR3 protein. D genes are given only for firm matches. Clone size is stated in some rows and not others, as once, few, many or a class when expanded.

TRBJ1-1 TRBV9 TRBD1 NA TGTGCCAGCAGCCCCCGGACAGGGTACACTGAAGCTTTCTTT CASSPRTGYTEAFF
TRBJ1-5 TRBV10-3 NA NA TGTGCCATCAGTGAAGAGGACAGTTGGTATAGCAATCAGCCCCAGCATTTT CAISEEDSWYSNQPQHF
TRBJ1-5 TRBV27 NA NA TGTGCCAGCAGTCCACAGTCCCCTCAGCCCCAGCATTTT CASSPQSPQPQHF
TRBJ1-2 TRBV27 NA NA TGTGCCAGCAGTTTCGGGTTAGGCGGCTATGGCTACACCTTC CASSFGLGGYGYTF
TRBJ2-4 TRBV7-9 NA NA TGTGCCAGCAGCTTAGTCGGGGTGATCCAATACTTC CASSLVGVIQYF
TRBJ1-3 TRBV10-3 NA NA TGTGCCATCAGTGAGTCGAAGACGGGGACATTTGGAAACACCATATATTTT CAISESKTGTFGNTIYF
TRBJ1-5 TRBV6-5 NA NA TGTGCCAGCAGTACCCAGGGCCTGAGCAATCAGCCCCAGCATTTT CASSTQGLSNQPQHF
TRBJ2-3 TRBV4-2 NA NA TGTGCCAGCAGCCAAGATCGAATCGGGAAAGGCACAGATACGCAGTATTTT CASSQDRIGKGTDTQYF
TRBJ1-1 TRBV11-2 NA NA TGTGCCAGCACCGTACCCCACCCGGAGGGTCCAGCTTTCTTT CASTVPHPEGPAFF
TRBJ1-1 TRBV11-2 NA NA TGTGCCAGCAGTCGACGAGGGGGATACGGCACTGAAGCTTTCTTT CASSRRGGYGTEAFF
TRBJ2-1 TRBV5-1 TRBD2 NA TGCGCCAGCAGCTTGCTAGGACTAGCGACCAATGAGCAGTTCTTC CASSLLGLATNEQFF
TRBJ1-4 TRBV18 NA NA TGTGCCAGCTCACCACTGGCAGAAAAACTGTTTTTT CASSPLAEKLFF
TRBJ2-2 TRBV19 TRBD2 once TGTGCCAGTTGGATCGGTAGCGGGACATCGGAGCTGTTTTTT CASWIGSGTSELFF
TRBJ2-1 TRBV6-5 NA NA TGTGCCAGCAGACTCACAGACCACAATGAGCAGTTCTTC CASRLTDHNEQFF
TRBJ2-5 TRBV5-5 NA NA TGTGCCAGCAGCTTGGGCAGCCAAGAGACCCAGTACTTC CASSLGSQETQYF
TRBJ1-1 TRBV11-3 TRBD1 once TGTGCCAGCAGCAGGAACAGGGGGACTGAAGCTTTCTTT CASSRNRGTEAFF
TRBJ1-2 TRBV28 TRBD1 NA TGTGCCAGCAGGATCGGACAGGGGGCGGAAGGCTACACCTTC CASRIGQGAEGYTF
TRBJ1-2 TRBV5-4 NA NA TGTGCCAGCAGCTTGGGCGCCGGGGGAACGTACTATGGCTACACCTTC CASSLGAGGTYYGYTF
TRBJ2-5 TRBV2 NA once TGTGCCAGCAGTGTTAGCGAGGTCCGGGAGACCCAGTACTTC CASSVSEVRETQYF
TRBJ1-2 TRBV11-3 NA NA TGTGCCAGCAGCACTACCGGGACAAATCATAACTATGGCTACACCTTC CASSTTGTNHNYGYTF
TRBJ1-2 TRBV4-1 NA NA TGCGCCAGCAGCCTAACCCCGGGACTCCGAAACTATGGCTACACCTTC CASSLTPGLRNYGYTF
TRBJ1-1 TRBV18 TRBD1 NA TGTGCCAGCTCACCTACGACAGGGGCCTACAACACTGAAGCTTTCTTT CASSPTTGAYNTEAFF
TRBJ1-2 TRBV3-1/TRBV3-2 NA NA TGTGCCAGCCGACGGCAGGGGTCTAACTATGGCTACACCTTC CASRRQGSNYGYTF
TRBJ2-1 TRBV30 TRBD2 NA TGTGCCTGCCAGACTAGCGGGACTTACAATGAGCAGTTCTTC CACQTSGTYNEQFF
TRBJ2-2 TRBV11-3 NA NA TGTGCCAGCGGCAGTTTGAACACCGGGGAGCTGTTTTTT CASGSLNTGELFF
TRBJ2-3 TRBV11-2 TRBD2 few TGTGCCAGCAGCCCGGGACTAGCGGGGGGGTTTCCAGATACGCAGTATTTT CASSPGLAGGFPDTQYF
TRBJ1-4 TRBV2 TRBD1 NA TGTGCCAGCAGTGCCGAGTCTGCCGGGACAGGAGAAAAACTGTTTTTT CASSAESAGTGEKLFF
TRBJ1-2 TRBV2 NA NA TGTGCCAGCAGTGCATTAGCTGGTGGTGGCTACACCTTC CASSALAGGGYTF
TRBJ1-6 TRBV11-2 NA NA TGTGCCAGCAGCTTAGTCGAGACCTATAATTCACCCCTCCACTTT CASSLVETYNSPLHF
TRBJ2-5 TRBV19 NA NA TGTGCCAGTAAACAAGGACAGCACCAAGAGACCCAGTACTTC CASKQGQHQETQYF
TRBJ1-3 TRBV9 NA NA TGTGCCAGCAGCCCTCGACAGGCCTCTGGAAACACCATATATTTT CASSPRQASGNTIYF
TRBJ2-3 TRBV9 TRBD2 NA TGTGCCAGCAGCGAGGGAGGGACTAGCGGGATAACGTCTTTCACAGATACGCAGTATTTT CASSEGGTSGITSFTDTQYF
TRBJ2-2 TRBV5-1 NA NA TGCGCCAGCAGCTTAGAGTCCAACACCGGGGAGCTGTTTTTT CASSLESNTGELFF
TRBJ2-7 TRBV5-5 NA NA TGTGCCAGCAGCTTGGTTAGGGGCTCCCCCTACGAGCAGTACTTC CASSLVRGSPYEQYF
TRBJ2-5 TRBV6-5 TRBD2 NA TGTGCCAGCAGTAAACTAGCGGGCCTAGGGGAGACCCAGTACTTC CASSKLAGLGETQYF
TRBJ1-4 TRBV28 NA NA TGTGCCAGCAGTTTCTCCTCAATCCTTAGTGAAAAACTGTTTTTT CASSFSSILSEKLFF
TRBJ2-2 TRBV3-1/TRBV3-2 NA NA TGTGCCAGCAGCCAGTTGACAGTGAACACCGGGGAGCTGTTTTTT CASSQLTVNTGELFF
TRBJ1-5 TRBV27 TRBD1 few TGTGCCAGCAGTTCCTACAGGGGGCGTCTAGGGCAGCCCCAGCATTTT CASSSYRGRLGQPQHF
TRBJ2-7 TRBV28 TRBD2 once TGTGCCAGCAGTCCCGGGAGGCTGAGCTCCTACGAGCAGTACTTC CASSPGRLSSYEQYF
TRBJ1-1 TRBV10-3 NA NA TGTGCCATCAGTGCGACCGATATAAGGAGGACGAACACTGAAGCTTTCTTT CAISATDIRRTNTEAFF
TRBJ2-2 TRBV5-1 NA NA TGCGCCAGCAGCTTGGCAATTGTCAGGGGACCCGGGGAGCTGTTTTTT CASSLAIVRGPGELFF
TRBJ1-2 TRBV25-1 TRBD1 once TGTGCCAGCAGCCGAGTAGGGGGCAGGGAGGTCTATGGCTACACCTTC CASSRVGGREVYGYTF
TRBJ1-6 TRBV28 TRBD1 NA TGTGCCAGCCTCCAACAGGGGAATTCACCCCTCCACTTT CASLQQGNSPLHF
TRBJ2-3 TRBV6-6 TRBD2 NA TGTGCCAGCAAGACTAGCGGGAGTTCAGATACGCAGTATTTT CASKTSGSSDTQYF
TRBJ2-1 TRBV18 NA NA TGTGCCAGCTCACCAGTCCCGGGGTACAACAATGAGCAGTTCTTC CASSPVPGYNNEQFF
TRBJ2-4 TRBV7-8 NA NA TGTGCCAGCAGCTTTGGACAAGAAAACATTCAGTACTTC CASSFGQENIQYF
TRBJ2-5 TRBV5-1 TRBD1 NA TGCGCCAGCAGCTTGTCCCCAGGGGGAAGCGTCGTCCAAGAGACCCAGTACTTC CASSLSPGGSVVQETQYF
TRBJ1-2 TRBV18 NA NA TGTGCCAGCTCACCAATCAAGGTCAGGGATAACTATGGCTACACCTTC CASSPIKVRDNYGYTF
TRBJ1-5 TRBV2 TRBD1 NA TGTGCCAGCAGGTACGGGACAGGGGATCAGCCCCAGCATTTT CASRYGTGDQPQHF
TRBJ2-7 TRBV9 TRBD1 NA TGTGCCAGCAGCCCAGGACAGGGGACCCCCTACGAGCAGTACTTC CASSPGQGTPYEQYF
TRBJ2-7 TRBV28 TRBD1 NA TGTGCCAGCAGTTCCGGACAGGGAAAGTACGAGCAGTACTTC CASSSGQGKYEQYF
TRBJ2-3 TRBV12-5 NA few TGTGCTAGTGTACTTAGCGGAGGTGGGATAGATACGCAGTATTTT CASVLSGGGIDTQYF
TRBJ2-7 TRBV19 TRBD1 NA TGTGCCAGTAGTTCCAGGGACAGGGGGATCTACGAGCAGTACTTC CASSSRDRGIYEQYF
TRBJ1-2 TRBV20-1 NA NA TGCAGTGCTAGTGTGTCAGACTATGGCTACACCTTC CSASVSDYGYTF
TRBJ1-5 TRBV29-1 TRBD1 NA TGCAGCGTTGGGGGGACAGGTGGCAATCAGCCCCAGCATTTT CSVGGTGGNQPQHF
TRBJ2-1 TRBV6-2/TRBV6-3 TRBD2 NA TGTGCCAGCAGTTACCCGTTTCGGCTAGCGGGAGGGCGGAATGAGCAGTTCTTC CASSYPFRLAGGRNEQFF
TRBJ2-2 TRBV7-6 NA NA TGTGCCAGCGGCGGGGGCCGGGTTACCGGGGAGCTGTTTTTT CASGGGRVTGELFF
TRBJ1-5 TRBV7-8 NA few TGTGCCAGCAGCGCCCAAAGAGGGTTTCAGCCCCAGCATTTT CASSAQRGFQPQHF
TRBJ2-1 TRBV19 TRBD2 NA TGTGCCAGTCGCAGGAGTAGGCTTAGCGGGGGGGCGTCGAATGAGCAGTTCTTC CASRRSRLSGGASNEQFF